Listed below are T cell receptor beta chains from one sample, sequenced in a study of blood T cell repertoires in COVID-19. Sequencing was performed with immunoSEQ multiplex PCR; in TCRdb, only in-frame clones are kept and a portion is missing. This table has 250,000 or so clones, 91% appearing once. The sample consisted of PBMCs or T cells enriched from blood (not recorded which). Receptors originate from a human donor in a cohort exposed to, infected with or recovered from COVID-19 (not recorded which). The donor label of this sample is uncertain. CDR3s include the opening cysteine and the closing phenylalanine or tryptophan. Fields, in order: J gene, D gene, V gene, clone size, CDR3 protein. A D gene is named only where the DNA matches it firmly. Not every row has a clone size; where given, it reads once, few, many or a size class.

TRBJ1-2 | - | TRBV29-1 | - | CSVTGGPTYGYTF
TRBJ1-4 | TRBD1 | TRBV25-1 | once | CASSERQGVGEKLFF
TRBJ2-3 | - | TRBV10-3 | - | CAISEVVAADTQYF
TRBJ2-3 | TRBD2 | TRBV6-6 | few | CASSLAGSSTDTQYF
TRBJ2-5 | TRBD2 | TRBV5-5 | once | CASSLGEGTQYF
TRBJ1-3 | TRBD1 | TRBV9 | - | CASSVSPQGANTIYF
TRBJ2-3 | - | TRBV24-1 | - | CATSADTSTDTQYF
TRBJ2-1 | TRBD2 | TRBV5-1 | - | CASSSTSGGAWNEQFF
TRBJ2-5 | TRBD2 | TRBV18 | - | CASSPPGLGLQYF
TRBJ2-6 | TRBD1 | TRBV2 | - | CASSERGTGISGANVLTF
TRBJ2-6 | - | TRBV13 | - | CASGTSGPARSLWGANVLTF
TRBJ2-3 | - | TRBV4-1 | - | CASSQDRIGDTQYF
TRBJ2-1 | - | TRBV27 | - | CASSSFREQFF
TRBJ1-6 | - | TRBV19 | few | CASSIQGRNSPLHF
TRBJ2-3 | - | TRBV30 | - | CATYTDTQYF
TRBJ1-5 | - | TRBV19 | - | CASNQETYSNQPQHF
TRBJ2-2 | - | TRBV5-1 | - | CASSLAGGSGELFF
TRBJ2-1 | TRBD2 | TRBV4-1 | - | CASSQGPSGVLNEQFF
TRBJ2-1 | - | TRBV20-1 | medium-sized | CSVLYYNEQFF